What follows are 7 T cell receptor beta chains derived from one specimen sequenced in a study of a mutant IDH1 vaccine in newly diagnosed glioma. Time point here: week 11, during vaccination. A 20-mer mutant IDH1 peptide at 300 ug was injected subcutaneously with topical imiquimod. Profiling relied on immunoSEQ multiplex PCR, and the TCRdb table lists in-frame clones only, not all of them. Of about 21,000 clones detected, around nine tenths appear once; the ten largest clones hold around 5.7%. No cognate antigen is known for these TCRs. The sequencing here drew on PBMCs, taken from a glioma patient whose treatment included an IDH1 peptide vaccine. The receptors shown here come from a woman in her 40s with glioma.

The V gene is TRBV25-1, the J gene TRBJ1-1, with 8 bases aligning to TRBD1. Germline CDR1 MGHDK, CDR2 SYGVNS. V shed 5 bases, J shed 0 bases, and the junction held 2 bases outside the gene matches. This CDR3 spans 14 amino acids. The CDR3 here is CASSRQGLNTEAFF. The DNA of the CDR3 is TGTGCCAGCAGTCGACAGGGGTTGAACACTGAAGCTTTCTTT.

The gene calls are TRBV29-1 and TRBJ2-2; 8 nucleotides line up with TRBD2. In germline, CDR1 is SQVTM, CDR2 ANQGSEA. The V gene end was trimmed by 6 bases and the J gene end by 6 bases; junction bases not matched to a gene: 9. The CDR3 runs to 14 residues. The CDR3, as DNA: TGCAGCGTGTTCCCGGGGGGGGGATCCGGGGAGCTGTTTTTT. Protein: CSVFPGGGSGELFF.

This chain joins TRBV5-1 and TRBJ2-6; D not certain. The CDR3 spans 16 residues. Germline V gives CDR1 SGHRS, CDR2 YFSETQ. The V and J ends lost 0 bases and 1 base respectively, with 8 bases between them. CDR3 residues: CASSLAGHSGANVLTF. CDR3 nucleotide sequence: TGCGCCAGCAGCTTGGCCGGGCATTCTGGGGCCAACGTCCTGACTTTC.

V gene TRBV5-4 combines with J gene TRBJ1-1; 8 bases are a match to TRBD1. Germline V gene sequence: CDR1 SGHNT, CDR2 YYREEE (reference sequence). J was trimmed by 0 bases and V by 4 bases; bases with no gene match: 8. The CDR3 runs 16 residues. The CDR3 here is CASSGTGQVMNTEAFF. The CDR3 nucleotides read TGTGCCAGCAGCGGAACGGGACAGGTGATGAACACTGAAGCTTTCTTT.

Written as DNA, the CDR3 is TGTGCCACCAGCAGAGTGGGGGGGGCTAATGAAAAACTGTTTTTT. It yields the protein CATSRVGGANEKLFF. This rearrangement joins TRBV15 to TRBJ1-4, with D possibly being TRBD1 (5 bases). CDR1 and CDR2 (germline): LNHNV, YYDKDF (reference sequence). This CDR3 is built from 15 residues. V lost 1 base and J 3 bases, leaving 9 bases between the germline ends.

This chain joins TRBV6-5 and TRBJ2-7; D may be TRBD1 (6 bases). V lost 6 bases, J lost 6 bases, and 12 bases lay in between. The CDR3 length is 12 residues. Per germline, CDR1 MNHEY and CDR2 SVGAGI. CDR3 DNA: TGTGCCAGCAGAACAGGGTTGGGCGAGCAGTACTTC. This sequence encodes CASRTGLGEQYF.

V is TRBV5-1 and J is TRBJ2-7, with 9 bases identical to TRBD2. This CDR3 region has 16 residues. With 5 bases clipped from V and 7 bases from J, the junction kept 16 bases outside the gene matches. Per the germline V gene, CDR1 is SGHRS and CDR2 is YFSETQ. CDR3 region: CASRPASGTSWREQYF. For the CDR3, the DNA is TGCGCCAGCAGGCCGGCTAGCGGGACCTCGTGGCGAGAGCAGTACTTC. Full variable domain (missing parts from reference TRBV5-1 and TRBJ2-7): KAGVTQTPRYLIKTRGQQVTLSCSPISGHRSVSWYQQTPGQGLQFLFEYFSETQRNKGNFPGRFSGRQFSNSRSEMNVSTLELGDSALYLCASRPASGTSWREQYFGPGTRLTVT.